The clone carrying this T cell receptor (beta chain) was counted between two and nine times. Germline V CDR1 and CDR2: SGHRS, YFSETQ. The ends lost 4 bases at V and 3 bases at J; junction bases unmatched: 7. This CDR3 comprises 14 residues. The sample comes from a study of blood T cell repertoires in COVID-19. Produced via immunoSEQ multiplex PCR; TCRdb's table is partial and in-frame only. This sample has about 50,000 clones; 83% occur once, and the top ten carry roughly 6%. The receptor's source is a woman older than 75 with acute or convalescent COVID-19. This chain connects TRBV5-1 to TRBJ2-7; TRBD1 matches at 7 bases. The sequenced sample was peripheral blood. This chain's CDR3 is CASSHGTVDYEQYF. CDR3 bases: TGCGCCAGCAGCCACGGGACAGTAGACTACGAGCAGTACTTC.